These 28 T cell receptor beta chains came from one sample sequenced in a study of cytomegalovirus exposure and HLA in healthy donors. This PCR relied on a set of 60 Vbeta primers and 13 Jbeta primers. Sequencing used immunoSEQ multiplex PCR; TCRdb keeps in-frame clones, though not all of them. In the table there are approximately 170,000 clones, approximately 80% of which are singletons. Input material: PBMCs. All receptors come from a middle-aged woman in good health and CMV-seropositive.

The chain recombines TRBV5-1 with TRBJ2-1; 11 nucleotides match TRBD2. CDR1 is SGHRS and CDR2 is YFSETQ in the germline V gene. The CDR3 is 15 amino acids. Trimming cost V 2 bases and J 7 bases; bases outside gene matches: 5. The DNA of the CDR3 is TGCGCCAGCAGCTTCGCTAGCGGGGGGCGGAATGAGCAGTTCTTC. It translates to CASSFASGGRNEQFF. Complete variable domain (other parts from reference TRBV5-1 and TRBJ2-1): KAGVTQTPRYLIKTRGQQVTLSCSPISGHRSVSWYQQTPGQGLQFLFEYFSETQRNKGNFPGRFSGRQFSNSRSEMNVSTLELGDSALYLCASSFASGGRNEQFFGPGTRLTVL.

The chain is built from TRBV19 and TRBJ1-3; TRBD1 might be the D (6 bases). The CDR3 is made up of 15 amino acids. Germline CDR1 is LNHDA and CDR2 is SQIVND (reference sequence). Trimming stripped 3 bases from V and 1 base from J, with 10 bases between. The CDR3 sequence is CASSMTGPSGNTIYF. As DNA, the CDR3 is TGTGCCAGTAGTATGACAGGCCCATCTGGAAACACCATATATTTT.

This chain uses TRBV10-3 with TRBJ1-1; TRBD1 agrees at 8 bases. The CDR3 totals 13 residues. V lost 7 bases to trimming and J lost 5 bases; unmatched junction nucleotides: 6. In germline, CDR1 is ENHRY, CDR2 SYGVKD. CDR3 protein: CAITGQGGTEAFF. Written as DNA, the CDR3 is TGTGCCATCACCGGACAGGGAGGAACTGAAGCTTTCTTT.

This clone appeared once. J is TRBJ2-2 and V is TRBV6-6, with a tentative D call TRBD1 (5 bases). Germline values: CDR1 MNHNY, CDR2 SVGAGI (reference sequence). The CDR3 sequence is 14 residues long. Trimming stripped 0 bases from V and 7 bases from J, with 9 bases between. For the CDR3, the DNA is TGTGCCAGCAGTTACTCGGCAGGGAACGGGGAGCTGTTTTTT. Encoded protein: CASSYSAGNGELFF.

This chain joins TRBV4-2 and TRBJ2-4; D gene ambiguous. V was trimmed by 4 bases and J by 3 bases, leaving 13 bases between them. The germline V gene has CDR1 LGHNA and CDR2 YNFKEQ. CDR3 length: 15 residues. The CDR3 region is CASSPRVGDKNIQYF. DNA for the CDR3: TGTGCCAGCAGCCCCCGAGTTGGTGACAAAAACATTCAGTACTTC.

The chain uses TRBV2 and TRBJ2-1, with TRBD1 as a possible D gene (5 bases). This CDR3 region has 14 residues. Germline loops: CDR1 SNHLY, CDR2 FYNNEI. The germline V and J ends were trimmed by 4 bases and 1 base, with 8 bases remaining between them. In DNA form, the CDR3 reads TGTGCCAGCAGTGGCAGGGAATCCTACAATGAGCAGTTCTTC. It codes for CASSGRESYNEQFF.

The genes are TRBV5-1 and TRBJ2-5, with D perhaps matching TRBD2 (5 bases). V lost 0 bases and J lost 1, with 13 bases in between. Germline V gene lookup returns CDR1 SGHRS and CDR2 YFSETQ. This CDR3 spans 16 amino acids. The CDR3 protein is CASSLGTLDLQETQYF. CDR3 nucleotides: TGCGCCAGCAGCTTGGGAACACTAGACCTCCAAGAGACCCAGTACTTC.

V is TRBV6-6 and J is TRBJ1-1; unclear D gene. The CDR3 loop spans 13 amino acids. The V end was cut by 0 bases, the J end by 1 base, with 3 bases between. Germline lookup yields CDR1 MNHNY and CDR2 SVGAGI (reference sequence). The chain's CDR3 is CASSYSSNTEAFF. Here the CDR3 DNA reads TGTGCCAGCAGTTACTCCTCGAACACTGAAGCTTTCTTT.

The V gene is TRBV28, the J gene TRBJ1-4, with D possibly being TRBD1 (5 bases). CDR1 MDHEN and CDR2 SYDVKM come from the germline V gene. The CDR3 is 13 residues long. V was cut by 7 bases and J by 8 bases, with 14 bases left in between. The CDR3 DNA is TGTGCCAGCACAGAACCGGGGGGGGAAAAACTGTTTTTT. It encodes CASTEPGGEKLFF.

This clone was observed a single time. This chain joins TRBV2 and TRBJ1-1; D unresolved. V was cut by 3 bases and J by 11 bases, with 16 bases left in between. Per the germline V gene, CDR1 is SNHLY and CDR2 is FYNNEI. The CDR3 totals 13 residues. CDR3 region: CASSDFVGPRAFF. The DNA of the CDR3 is TGTGCCAGCAGTGATTTTGTGGGCCCCCGGGCTTTCTTT.

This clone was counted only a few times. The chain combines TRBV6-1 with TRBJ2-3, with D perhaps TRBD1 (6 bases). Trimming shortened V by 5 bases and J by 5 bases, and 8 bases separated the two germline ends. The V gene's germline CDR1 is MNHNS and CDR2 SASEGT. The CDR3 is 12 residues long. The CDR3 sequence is CASSSDRDTQYF. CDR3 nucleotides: TGTGCCAGCAGTTCGGACAGAGATACGCAGTATTTT.

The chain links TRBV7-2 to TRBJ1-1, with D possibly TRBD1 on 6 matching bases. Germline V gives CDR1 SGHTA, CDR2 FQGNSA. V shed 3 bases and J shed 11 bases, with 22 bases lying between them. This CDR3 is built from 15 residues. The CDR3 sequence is CASSLNRTAARGAFF. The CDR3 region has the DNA TGTGCCAGCAGCTTGAATCGGACAGCGGCGCGGGGGGCTTTCTTT.

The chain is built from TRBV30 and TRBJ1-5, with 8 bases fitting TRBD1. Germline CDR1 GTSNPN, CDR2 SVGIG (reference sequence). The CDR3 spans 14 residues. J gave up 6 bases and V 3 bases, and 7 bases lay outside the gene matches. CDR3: CAWSGQGATQPQHF. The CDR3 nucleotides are TGTGCCTGGAGCGGTCAGGGGGCAACTCAGCCCCAGCATTTT.

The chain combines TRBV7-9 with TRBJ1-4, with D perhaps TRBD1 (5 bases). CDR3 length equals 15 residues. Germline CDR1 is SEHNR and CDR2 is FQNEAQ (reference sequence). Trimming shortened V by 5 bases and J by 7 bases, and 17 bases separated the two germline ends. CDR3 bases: TGTGCCAGCAGCCAAGGTCAGGGTGCGCGTGAAAAACTGTTTTTT. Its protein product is CASSQGQGAREKLFF.

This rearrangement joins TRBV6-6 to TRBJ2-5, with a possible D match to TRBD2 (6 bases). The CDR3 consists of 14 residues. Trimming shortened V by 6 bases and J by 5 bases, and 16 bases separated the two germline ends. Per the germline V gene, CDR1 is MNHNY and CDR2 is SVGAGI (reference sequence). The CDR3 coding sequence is TGTGCCAGCAGACCGGATGACAGCGGGGAGACCCAGTACTTC. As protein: CASRPDDSGETQYF.

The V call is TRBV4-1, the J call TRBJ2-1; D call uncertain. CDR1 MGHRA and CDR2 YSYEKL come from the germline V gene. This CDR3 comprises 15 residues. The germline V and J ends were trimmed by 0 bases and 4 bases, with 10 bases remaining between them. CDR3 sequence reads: CASSQDRHPYNEQFF. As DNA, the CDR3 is TGCGCCAGCAGCCAAGACAGGCACCCTTACAATGAGCAGTTCTTC.

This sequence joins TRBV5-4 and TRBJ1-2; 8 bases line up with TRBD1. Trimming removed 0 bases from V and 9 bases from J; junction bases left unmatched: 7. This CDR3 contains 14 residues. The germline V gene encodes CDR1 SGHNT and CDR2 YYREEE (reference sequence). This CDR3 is CASSLGQGRRCYTF. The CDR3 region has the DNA TGTGCCAGCAGCTTGGGACAGGGGCGGCGTTGCTACACCTTC.

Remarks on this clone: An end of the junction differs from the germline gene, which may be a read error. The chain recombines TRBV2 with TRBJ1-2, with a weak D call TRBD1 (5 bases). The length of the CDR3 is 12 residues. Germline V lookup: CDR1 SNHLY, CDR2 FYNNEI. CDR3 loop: CASRQSFYGYTF. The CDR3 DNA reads TGTGCGAGCAGACAGTCCTTCTATGGCTACACCTTC. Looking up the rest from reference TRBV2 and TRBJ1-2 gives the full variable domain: EPEVTQTPSHQVTQMGQEVILRCVPISNHLYFYWYRQILGQKVEFLVSFYNNEISEKSEIFDDQFSVERPDGSNFTLKIRSTKLEDSAMYFCASRQSFYGYTFGSGTRLTVV.

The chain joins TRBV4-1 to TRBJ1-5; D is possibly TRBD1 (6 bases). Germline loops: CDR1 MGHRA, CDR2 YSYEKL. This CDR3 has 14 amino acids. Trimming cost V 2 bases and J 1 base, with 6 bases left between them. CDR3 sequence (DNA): TGCGCCAGCAGCCAACAGGGGAGCAATCAGCCCCAGCATTTT. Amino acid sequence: CASSQQGSNQPQHF.

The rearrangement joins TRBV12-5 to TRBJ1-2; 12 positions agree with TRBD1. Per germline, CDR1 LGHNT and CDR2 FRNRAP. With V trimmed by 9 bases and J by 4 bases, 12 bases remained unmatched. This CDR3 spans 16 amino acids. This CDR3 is CASAAGDRGPPYGYTF. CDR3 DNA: TGTGCTAGCGCAGCGGGGGACAGGGGGCCTCCCTATGGCTACACCTTC.

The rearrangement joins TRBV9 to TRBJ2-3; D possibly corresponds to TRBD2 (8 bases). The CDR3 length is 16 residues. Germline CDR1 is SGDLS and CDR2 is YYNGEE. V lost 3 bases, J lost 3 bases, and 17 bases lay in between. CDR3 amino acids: CASSAGGTRTTDTQYF. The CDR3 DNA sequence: TGTGCCAGCAGCGCAGGGGGGACTAGAACAACAGATACGCAGTATTTT.

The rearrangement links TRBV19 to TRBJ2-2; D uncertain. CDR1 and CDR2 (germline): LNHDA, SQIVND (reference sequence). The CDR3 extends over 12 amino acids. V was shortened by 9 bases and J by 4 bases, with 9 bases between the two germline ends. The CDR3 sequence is CASTEITGELFF. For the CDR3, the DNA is TGTGCCAGCACAGAAATCACCGGGGAGCTGTTTTTT.

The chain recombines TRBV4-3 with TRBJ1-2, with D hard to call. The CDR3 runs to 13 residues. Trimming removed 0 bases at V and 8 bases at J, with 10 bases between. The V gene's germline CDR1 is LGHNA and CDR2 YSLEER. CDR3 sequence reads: CASSQDLRQGYTF. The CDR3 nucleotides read TGCGCCAGCAGCCAAGATCTGAGACAAGGCTACACCTTC.

CDR3 DNA: TGTGCCAGCAGCTTAGCGGGGGCAAGCTCCTACAATGAGCAGTTCTTC. Translation: CASSLAGASSYNEQFF. The chain joins TRBV11-1 to TRBJ2-1; weak D call: TRBD1 (6 bases). The CDR3 runs to 16 residues. Between the trimmed V and J ends, which lost 0 bases and 0 bases, there was a span of 9 bases. Germline-derived CDR1 and CDR2 are SGHAT and FQDESV (reference sequence).

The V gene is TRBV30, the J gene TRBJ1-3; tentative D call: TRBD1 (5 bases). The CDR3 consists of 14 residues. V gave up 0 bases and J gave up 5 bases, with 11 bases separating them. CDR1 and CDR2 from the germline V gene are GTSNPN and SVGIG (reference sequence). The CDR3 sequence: CAWSVPGSRNTIYF. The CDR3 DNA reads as TGTGCCTGGAGTGTCCCAGGGTCTCGAAACACCATATATTTT.

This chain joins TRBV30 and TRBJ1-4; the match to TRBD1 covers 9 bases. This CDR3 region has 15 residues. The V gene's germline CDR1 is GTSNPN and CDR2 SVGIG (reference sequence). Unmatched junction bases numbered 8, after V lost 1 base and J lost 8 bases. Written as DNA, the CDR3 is TGTGCCTGGAGTGACTTGACAGGGACAGGGGAAAAACTGTTTTTT. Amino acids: CAWSDLTGTGEKLFF. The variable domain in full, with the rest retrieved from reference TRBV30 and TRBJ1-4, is SQTIHQWPATLVQPVGSPLSLECTVEGTSNPNLYWYRQAAGRGLQLLFYSVGIGQISSEVPQNLSASRPQDRQFILSSKKLLLSDSGFYLCAWSDLTGTGEKLFFGSGTQLSVL.

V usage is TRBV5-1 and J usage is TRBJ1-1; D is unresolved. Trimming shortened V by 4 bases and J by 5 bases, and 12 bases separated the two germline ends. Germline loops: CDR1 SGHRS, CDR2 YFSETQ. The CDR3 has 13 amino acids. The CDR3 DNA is TGCGCCAGCAGCGGCGACATTTTAACTGAAGCTTTCTTT. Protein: CASSGDILTEAFF.

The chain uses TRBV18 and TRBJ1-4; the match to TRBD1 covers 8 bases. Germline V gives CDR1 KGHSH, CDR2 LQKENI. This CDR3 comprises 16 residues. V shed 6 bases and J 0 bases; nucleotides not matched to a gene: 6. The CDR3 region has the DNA TGTGCCAGCTCCCACGACAGGGGCACAACTAATGAAAAACTGTTTTTT. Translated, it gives CASSHDRGTTNEKLFF.